One and the same sample provided the 20 T cell receptor beta chains below, sequenced in a study of PD-1 blockade in classical Hodgkin lymphoma. Data came from immunoSEQ multiplex PCR; TCRdb stores just in-frame clones and leaves some out. The sample records almost 95,000 clones, 83% being singletons. The time point: cycle 4 day 1 (C4D1), after around six weeks of nivolumab. In every patient, relapse followed autologous stem cell transplantation, while exposure to brentuximab vedotin differed. Sequencing was performed on peripheral blood mononuclear cells (PBMCs), taken before the fourth cycle of nivolumab. All receptors derive from a human donor with classical Hodgkin lymphoma.

The CDR3 loop is CAIGQGGGEQYF. The CDR3 bases are TGTGCCATCGGACAGGGCGGCGGCGAGCAGTACTTC. This chain uses TRBV10-3 with TRBJ2-7; TRBD1 aligns across 8 bases. From germline, CDR1 is ENHRY and CDR2 SYGVKD. The CDR3 is 12 residues long. V gave up 8 bases and J gave up 6 bases; unmatched junction bases: 6.

The chain carries TRBV27 and TRBJ2-1, with 8 bases lining up with TRBD1. V lost 6 bases to trimming and J lost 8 bases; unmatched junction nucleotides: 18. The CDR3 sequence is 17 residues long. Germline lookup yields CDR1 MNHEY and CDR2 SMNVEV (reference sequence). The CDR3 region is CASRQDRGASFEDEQFF. CDR3 sequence (DNA): TGTGCCAGCAGGCAAGACAGGGGCGCATCCTTTGAGGATGAGCAGTTCTTC.

The chain couples TRBV19 to TRBJ1-1; TRBD1 is a possible D gene (5 bases). V lost 3 bases, J lost 1 base, and 6 bases lay in between. CDR1 is LNHDA, CDR2 SQIVND, per germline (reference sequence). The CDR3 contains 13 residues. CDR3 sequence reads: CASSMGQNTEAFF. DNA of the CDR3: TGTGCCAGTAGTATGGGGCAGAACACTGAAGCTTTCTTT. The complete variable domain, with remaining parts taken from reference TRBV19 and TRBJ1-1, reads DGGITQSPKYLFRKEGQNVTLSCEQNLNHDAMYWYRQDPGQGLRLIYYSQIVNDFQKGDIAEGYSVSREKKESFPLTVTSAQKNPTAFYLCASSMGQNTEAFFGQGTRLTVV.

V gene TRBV2 combines with J gene TRBJ1-5, with D perhaps matching TRBD1 (6 bases). Germline-derived CDR1 and CDR2 are SNHLY and FYNNEI. CDR3 length: 15 amino acids. V was cut by 9 bases and J by 4 bases, with 19 bases left in between. Here the CDR3 DNA reads TGTGCCAGTCGGACTGGGGGGCAGCCTAATCAGCCCCAGCATTTT. Encoded protein: CASRTGGQPNQPQHF.

The V call is TRBV10-2, the J call TRBJ1-2, with D maybe TRBD1 (5 bases). This CDR3 is built from 16 residues. Trimming removed 3 bases from V and 6 bases from J, with 20 bases in between. Germline V gene sequence: CDR1 WSHSY, CDR2 SAAADI. CDR3 sequence: CASSESSRGQVDGYTF. CDR3 DNA: TGCGCCAGCAGTGAATCGAGTCGGGGCCAGGTGGATGGCTACACCTTC.

This chain connects TRBV25-1 to TRBJ2-4; tentatively, D is TRBD1 or TRBD2 (5 bases each). V was pared by 2 bases and J by 0 bases, with 11 bases between. Germline V gene lookup returns CDR1 MGHDK and CDR2 SYGVNS. The CDR3 contains 16 residues. The DNA for the CDR3 is TGTGCCAGCAGTGAACCGGGACGATCAGCCAAAAACATTCAGTACTTC. Translated: CASSEPGRSAKNIQYF.

The chain combines TRBV11-2 with TRBJ2-3; 11 bases agree with TRBD2. The CDR3 spans 17 residues. Trimming at V came to 5 bases and at J to 1 base, leaving 8 bases not matched to a gene. Looked up from germline, CDR1 is SGHAT and CDR2 is FQNNGV. CDR3 DNA sequence: TGTGCCAGCAGCCAAGGAATAGCGGGAGGGCGCACAGATACGCAGTATTTT. It specifies CASSQGIAGGRTDTQYF.

The V and J genes are TRBV10-3 and TRBJ2-1; D perhaps matches TRBD1 (5 bases). Germline CDR1 ENHRY, CDR2 SYGVKD. The V and J ends lost 6 bases and 8 bases respectively, with 11 bases between them. This CDR3 spans 12 amino acids. The CDR3 DNA reads TGTGCCATCAGCTCCATAGGGGATGAGCAGTTCTTC. As protein: CAISSIGDEQFF.

This chain uses TRBV7-8 with TRBJ2-1; 7 bases are shared with TRBD1. The CDR3 sequence is 15 residues long. Looked up from germline, CDR1 is SGHVS and CDR2 is FQNEAQ. Trimming took 5 bases from V and 3 from J; bases not matched to a gene: 7. The CDR3 spells CASSPDRVNYNEQFF. CDR3 in DNA: TGTGCCAGCAGCCCAGACAGGGTTAACTACAATGAGCAGTTCTTC. Full variable domain (outside the CDR3, taken from reference TRBV7-8 and TRBJ2-1): GAGVSQSPRYKVAKRGQDVALRCDPISGHVSLFWYQQALGQGPEFLTYFQNEAQLDKSGLPSDRFFAERPEGSVSTLKIQRTQQEDSAVYLCASSPDRVNYNEQFFGPGTRLTVL.

This rearrangement joins TRBV10-3 to TRBJ1-3, with D tentatively TRBD1 (6 bases). This CDR3 contains 14 residues. Between the trimmed V and J ends, which lost 5 bases and 2 bases, there was a span of 10 bases. Germline lookup yields CDR1 ENHRY and CDR2 SYGVKD. The CDR3 region is CAISLQGTGNTIYF. The CDR3 bases are TGTGCCATCAGTCTTCAGGGGACTGGAAACACCATATATTTT.

J is TRBJ2-7 and V is TRBV5-1; 11 nucleotides match TRBD2. The germline V gene has CDR1 SGHRS and CDR2 YFSETQ. The trim removed 3 bases at V and 0 bases at J, leaving 8 bases unmatched. CDR3 length equals 17 residues. DNA for the CDR3: TGCGCCAGCAGCTCGACTAGCGGGAAACTGAGCTCCTACGAGCAGTACTTC. It specifies CASSSTSGKLSSYEQYF.

V and J are TRBV30 and TRBJ1-5; the D is unclear. V was shortened by 3 bases and J by 0 bases, with 9 bases between the two germline ends. CDR3 length: 14 residues. The germline V gene encodes CDR1 GTSNPN and CDR2 SVGIG (reference sequence). The CDR3 here is CAWRGLYSNQPQHF. The CDR3 coding sequence is TGTGCCTGGAGGGGCCTTTATAGCAATCAGCCCCAGCATTTT.

The chain recombines TRBV2 with TRBJ1-1; 9 bases agree with TRBD1. The CDR3 is 15 residues long. V lost 5 bases and J lost 5; bases outside the gene matches: 9. The V gene's germline CDR1 is SNHLY and CDR2 FYNNEI. The CDR3 region has the DNA TGTGCCAGCAGTTCCCAAGGACAGGGGATGACTGAAGCTTTCTTT. Translation: CASSSQGQGMTEAFF.

To note about this clone: Its ends do not fully match the called genes, so a read error is possible. This rearrangement joins TRBV7-9 to TRBJ2-7, with D possibly matching TRBD2 (5 bases). From germline, CDR1 is SEHNR and CDR2 FQNEAQ (reference sequence). The CDR3 is 14 residues long. Written as DNA, the CDR3 is TGTGCCAGCAGCTTAGGGACTGTTTCCTCCGAGCAGTACTTC. Translating gives CASSLGTVSSEQYF.

The CDR3 sequence: CASSTLAGGPDTQYF. The CDR3 DNA sequence: TGTGCCAGCAGCACACTAGCGGGAGGGCCTGATACGCAGTATTTT. The chain recombines TRBV28 with TRBJ2-3, with 13 bases that match TRBD2. V was pared by 6 bases and J by 6 bases, with 6 bases of the junction left unmatched. The length of the CDR3 is 15 residues. Germline CDR1 MDHEN, CDR2 SYDVKM. Filled out from reference TRBV28 and TRBJ2-3, the complete variable domain reads DVKVTQSSRYLVKRTGEKVFLECVQDMDHENMFWYRQDPGLGLRLIYFSYDVKMKEKGDIPEGYSVSREKKERFSLILESASTNQTSMYLCASSTLAGGPDTQYFGPGTRLTVL.

The chain is built from TRBV9 and TRBJ2-5; D is possibly TRBD1 or TRBD2 (7 bases each). The CDR3 has 14 amino acids. Trimming took off 0 bases at V and 9 bases at J, with 15 bases between the two ends. Germline loops: CDR1 SGDLS, CDR2 YYNGEE. CDR3 in amino acids: CASSVEGAAGAQYF. CDR3 coding DNA: TGTGCCAGCAGCGTAGAGGGGGCGGCGGGGGCCCAGTACTTC.

This chain connects TRBV6-1 to TRBJ1-5; D is ambiguous. The CDR3 is 13 residues long. V dropped 1 base and J dropped 0 bases, with 1 base sitting between them. Germline assignment: CDR1 MNHNS and CDR2 SASEGT. The CDR3 DNA follows: TGTGCCAGCAGTGAAGTTAGCAATCAGCCCCAGCATTTT. Translated: CASSEVSNQPQHF.

This clone occurred once. The chain is built from TRBV7-2 and TRBJ2-7, with 8 bases aligning to TRBD2. The CDR3 is 16 residues long. The J segment lost 0 bases and the V segment lost 5 bases, leaving 9 bases of the junction unmatched. CDR1 is SGHTA and CDR2 is FQGNSA in the germline V gene. The CDR3 loop is CASSDGLATNSYEQYF. The DNA for the CDR3 is TGTGCCAGCAGCGACGGACTAGCTACAAACTCCTACGAGCAGTACTTC.

The J gene is TRBJ2-3, the V gene TRBV9, with TRBD2 matching over 11 bases. Losses at the gene ends were 0 bases for V and 4 bases for J; bases not matched to a gene: 4. There are 16 residues in the CDR3. Germline V gene sequence: CDR1 SGDLS, CDR2 YYNGEE. CDR3 residues: CASSVVASGRSDTQYF. CDR3 DNA sequence: TGTGCCAGCAGCGTAGTGGCTAGCGGGAGGTCAGATACGCAGTATTTT. Together with reference TRBV9 and TRBJ2-3, the CDR3 gives the full variable domain: DSGVTQTPKHLITATGQRVTLRCSPRSGDLSVYWYQQSLDQGLQFLIQYYNGEERAKGNILERFSAQQFPDLHSELNLSSLELGDSALYFCASSVVASGRSDTQYFGPGTRLTVL.

This chain joins TRBV25-1 and TRBJ2-3; 9 bases fit TRBD1. Losses at the gene ends were 7 bases for V and 1 base for J; bases not matched to a gene: 3. From germline, CDR1 is MGHDK and CDR2 SYGVNS. CDR3 length equals 14 residues. The CDR3 sequence: CASKRTGGTDTQYF. Written as DNA, the CDR3 is TGTGCCAGCAAAAGGACAGGGGGCACAGATACGCAGTATTTT.